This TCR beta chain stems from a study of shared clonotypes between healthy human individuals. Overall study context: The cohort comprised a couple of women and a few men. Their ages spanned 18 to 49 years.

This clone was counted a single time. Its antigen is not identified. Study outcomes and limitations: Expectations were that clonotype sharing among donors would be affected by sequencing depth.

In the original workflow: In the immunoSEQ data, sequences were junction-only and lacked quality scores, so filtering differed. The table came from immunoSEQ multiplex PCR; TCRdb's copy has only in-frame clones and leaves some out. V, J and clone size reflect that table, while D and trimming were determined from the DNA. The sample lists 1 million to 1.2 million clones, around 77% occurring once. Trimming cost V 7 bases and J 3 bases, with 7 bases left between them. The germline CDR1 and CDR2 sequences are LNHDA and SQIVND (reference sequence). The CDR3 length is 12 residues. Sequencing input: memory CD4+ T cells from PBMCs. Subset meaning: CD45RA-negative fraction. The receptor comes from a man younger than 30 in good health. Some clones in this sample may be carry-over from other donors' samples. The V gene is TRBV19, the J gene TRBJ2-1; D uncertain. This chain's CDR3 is CASKDGYNEQFF. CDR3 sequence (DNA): TGTGCCAGTAAGGACGGCTACAATGAGCAGTTCTTC.